This is a list of T cell receptor beta chains from one sample in a study of CD8 T cells in ankylosing spondylitis. A single record per CDR3 protein comes from TCRdb applying MiXCR to the 5' RACE reads. Counted here are approximately 250,000 distinct CDR3 sequences, 8.2% occurring once; the ten biggest clones make up around 4.9%. Sample: blood, either unsorted or a sorted T cell fraction (not recorded which). These TCRs come from a female donor with ankylosing spondylitis or in good health (not recorded which). CDR3s include the opening cysteine and the closing phenylalanine or tryptophan. The D gene is left open where the match is weak. For some rows the clone size is stated as once, few or many, or as a class when expanded; others skip it.

TRBV21-1	TRBJ2-7	many	.	CASSKLGQERMTYEQYF
TRBV5-1	TRBJ1-1	many	TRBD1	CASSHTLGTGEAIAFF
TRBV10-1	TRBJ2-1	.	.	CASSARGTRSYNEQFF
TRBV20-1	TRBJ2-2	many	TRBD2	CSARAGRDQNTGELFF
TRBV5-6	TRBJ2-4	many	.	CASSPLGQGKNIQYF
TRBV20-1	TRBJ2-7	many	TRBD1	CSAQGQLLSYEQYF
TRBV20-1	TRBJ2-1	.	TRBD2	CSATDSWTSGRTRSSYNEQFF
TRBV20-1	TRBJ2-7	few	.	CSARPPRGSRKQTEQYF
TRBV29-1	TRBJ2-4	many	.	CSVEVGVNIQYF
TRBV6-1	TRBJ2-2	.	TRBD2	CASSEAPSGTGELFF
TRBV7-2	TRBJ2-1	many	.	CASTPSRVSSYNEQFF
TRBV20-1	TRBJ1-1	many	.	CSARRAGDGLRAFF
TRBV9	TRBJ2-7	many	.	CASSVGDRWYEQYF
TRBV5-1	TRBJ2-6	few	.	CASITGPSGANVLTF
TRBV15	TRBJ2-7	many	.	CATSRDTASYSYEQYF
TRBV7-7	TRBJ2-3	many	.	CASSGPTDTQYF
TRBV3-1	TRBJ2-3	many	.	CASSQDGGATDTQYF
TRBV12-3/TRBV12-4	TRBJ1-2	many	.	CASSPTRDGYGYTF
TRBV4-3	TRBJ2-1	many	.	CASSQHGNGYNEQFF
TRBV9	TRBJ2-2	many	.	CASSPTRAGELFF
TRBV10-1	TRBJ2-7	many	.	CATQRAYEQYF
TRBV6-4	TRBJ2-1	.	TRBD1	CACSFGVGDRGLKDEQFF
TRBV6-6	TRBJ2-7	many	.	CASSYSSEGDEQYF
TRBV2	TRBJ2-7	few	.	CASSGGVRVSYEQYF
TRBV20-1	TRBJ2-5	.	.	CSARVGAQETQYF
TRBV7-2	TRBJ2-5	few	.	CASSSVGVETQYF
TRBV5-1	TRBJ2-5	many	TRBD2	CASSPGLAGGETQYF
TRBV19	TRBJ1-2	many	.	CASSLKDSWGGYTF
TRBV4-3	TRBJ2-7	many	.	CASSQEQGVVYEQYF
TRBV20-1	TRBJ2-3	many	TRBD2	CSATLLAASTDTQYF
TRBV7-2	TRBJ2-2	many	.	CASSPIGASIGLFF
TRBV5-1	TRBJ2-7	many	.	CASSFGLTNEQYF
TRBV30	TRBJ2-1	few	.	CALRGGAYNEQFF
TRBV2	TRBJ1-2	many	.	CASSNDLTLGGYGYTF
TRBV20-1	TRBJ2-7	.	TRBD2	CSATPLGGGHEQYF
TRBV3-1	TRBJ2-3	many	TRBD2	CASSQEDKVEAGALPDTQYF
TRBV5-8	TRBJ2-3	few	.	CATTARGTDTQYF
TRBV9	TRBJ1-2	many	.	CASSVEGMGGYTF
TRBV12-3/TRBV12-4	TRBJ1-1	many	.	CASSSLVGVTNTEAFF
TRBV20-1	TRBJ2-3	.	.	CSASPAFTSTDTQYF
TRBV12-3/TRBV12-4	TRBJ2-2	many	TRBD1	CASSRRGTGTGELFF
TRBV20-1	TRBJ2-1	many	.	CSARGGGAYNEQFF
TRBV5-1	TRBJ2-7	many	.	CASSRQAPPYEQYF
TRBV9	TRBJ2-1	once	TRBD2	CASSVGLANEQFF
TRBV11-2	TRBJ2-7	many	TRBD2	CASSRGRGSYEQYF
TRBV27	TRBJ2-1	many	.	CASSLRRGAGYNEQFF
TRBV7-2	TRBJ2-7	few	.	CASSSTTGGYEQYF
TRBV5-1	TRBJ1-6	many	TRBD1	CASSPDRGGNSPLHF
TRBV20-1	TRBJ2-1	many	TRBD2	CSARKREGPSYNEQFF
TRBV20-1	TRBJ2-4	many	TRBD2	CSARTSAKNIQYF
TRBV6-2/TRBV6-3	TRBJ1-2	many	.	CASSYRLRLGRVGRSTYGYTF
TRBV6-5	TRBJ1-3	many	.	CASSYSRTPSGNTIYF
TRBV7-2	TRBJ1-4	few	.	CASSSDGVGEKLFF
TRBV7-2	TRBJ2-2	.	.	CASSQNLGAGELFF